This TCR beta chain was identified during a study of CD8 T cells in ankylosing spondylitis. One entry per CDR3 protein, called by TCRdb with MiXCR from the 5' RACE reads. The sample includes 150,000 to 200,000 distinct CDR3 sequences, 10% to 15% of them seen just once. V lost 5 bases to trimming and J lost 4 bases, with 9 bases between them. The CDR3 extends over 13 amino acids. The germline V gene has CDR1 SGHTA and CDR2 FQGNSA. This clonotype was detected ten times or more. This receptor was obtained from a female donor with ankylosing spondylitis or in good health (not recorded which). Input material: blood, either unsorted or a sorted T cell fraction (not recorded which). The chain has TRBV7-2 and TRBJ1-3; D is unclear. As DNA, the CDR3 is TGTGCCAGCAGCCGCGAGACAGGAAACACCATATATTTT. Translated, it gives CASSRETGNTIYF. The full variable domain, completed using reference TRBV7-2 and TRBJ1-3, is GAGVSQSPSNKVTEKGKDVELRCDPISGHTALYWYRQSLGQGLEFLIYFQGNSAPDKSGLPSDRFSAERTGGSVSTLTIQRTQQEDSAVYLCASSRETGNTIYFGEGSWLTVV.